Listed below are T cell receptor beta chains from one sample, sequenced in a study of vaccination and CD4 T cells after COVID-19. TCRdb reprocessed the PCR reads via MiXCR and lists one record per CDR3 protein. The sample carries about 18,000 distinct CDR3 sequences, approximately 70% recorded once. For these TCRs, the target antigens are not known. Source material: CD4+ T cells from blood, cultured in vitro. These receptors all come from a human donor who had recovered from COVID-19. Both conserved end residues are part of each CDR3. D genes are given only for firm matches. Clone size appears in some rows only: once, few, many, or a class for an expanded clone.

TGCAGTGCTAGTGAAAGGACCCACACCGGGGAGCTGTTTTTT CSASERTHTGELFF - few TRBJ2-2 TRBV20-1
TGTGCCAGCTCAGGAAGGGGCGGCAGACAAGAGACCCAGTACTTC CASSGRGGRQETQYF - - TRBJ2-5 TRBV2
TGTGCCACCAGCGGTGGGACAGACTCCTGGGCGGGCGAGCAGTACTTC CATSGGTDSWAGEQYF TRBD1 once TRBJ2-7 TRBV15
TGTGCCAGCAGTTCGGGACGGGGGAATCAGCCCCAGCATTTT CASSSGRGNQPQHF - - TRBJ1-5 TRBV27
TGCAGTGCTAAGTTTTCGCAGATTGGCAATCAGCCCCAGCATTTT CSAKFSQIGNQPQHF - few TRBJ1-5 TRBV20-1
TGTGCCAGCAGTGGAATGAAAGTGGCGCCCCAGCATTTT CASSGMKVAPQHF - once TRBJ1-5 TRBV2
TGCAGTGCTAAGCGGGGGAACACCGGGGAGCTGTTTTTT CSAKRGNTGELFF TRBD2 - TRBJ2-2 TRBV20-1
TGTGCCAGCAGTCGTGGGACGGCCCCAGAGACCCAGTACTTC CASSRGTAPETQYF - - TRBJ2-5 TRBV27
TGTGCCAGCAGCTACCGGGACAGCTATGGCTACACCTTC CASSYRDSYGYTF TRBD1 - TRBJ1-2 TRBV2
TGTGCCAGCAGGCAAGCTAGCGGGAGGGCAACCGGGGAGCTGTTTTTT CASRQASGRATGELFF TRBD2 - TRBJ2-2 TRBV27
TGTGCCAGTAGTATAGATCTACCCAGGGGGCAGACCTATAATTCACCCCTCCACTTT CASSIDLPRGQTYNSPLHF TRBD1 - TRBJ1-6 TRBV19
TGCAGTGCCGGGGACATACGAAGCTCTGGGGCCAACGTCCTGACTTTC CSAGDIRSSGANVLTF - - TRBJ2-6 TRBV20-1
TGTGCCACCAGCAGAGACAGGGGGCTTTATAATTCACCCCTCCACTTT CATSRDRGLYNSPLHF TRBD1 - TRBJ1-6 TRBV15
TGTGCCATCAGTGTGGGATTAGGATCACCCCTCCACTTT CAISVGLGSPLHF - - TRBJ1-6 TRBV10-3
TGTGCCAGCAGTTACTCGGGACAGGGGGCTGGAAACACCATATATTTT CASSYSGQGAGNTIYF TRBD1 few TRBJ1-3 TRBV6-5
TGTGCCAGCAGCTTTTTACACCGGGACGGTGGGCTATACACCTTC CASSFLHRDGGLYTF - - TRBJ1-2 TRBV5-4
TGTGCCGCCGCCATAAACCCGGGAACCAATCAGCCCCAGCATTTT CAAAINPGTNQPQHF - - TRBJ1-5 TRBV6-1
TGCAGTGCTAACACAGGGGGCACAGATACGCAGTATTTT CSANTGGTDTQYF TRBD1 - TRBJ2-3 TRBV20-1
TGTGCCAGCAGATCTTCGGACAGCCAGGGCGGAGAGACCCAGTACTTC CASRSSDSQGGETQYF - - TRBJ2-5 TRBV6-1
TGTGCCAGCAGCTCTGGATTCGCGTACGACAATGAGCAGTTCTTC CASSSGFAYDNEQFF - - TRBJ2-1 TRBV7-3
TGTGCCAGTAGTATCGGGACAGGGAGTGGCGAAGCTTTCTTT CASSIGTGSGEAFF TRBD1 - TRBJ1-1 TRBV19
TGTGCCAGCAGCTTAGCCCCAACAGGGGCGTACGAGCAGTACTTC CASSLAPTGAYEQYF TRBD1 - TRBJ2-7 TRBV11-2
TGCAGTGCTGGTGGGGACAGGAATCAGCCCCAGCATTTT CSAGGDRNQPQHF TRBD1 - TRBJ1-5 TRBV20-1
TGTGCCAGCAGCTTAAAACCCCCGCGGGGACAGGGGACCTACGAGCAGTACTTC CASSLKPPRGQGTYEQYF TRBD1 - TRBJ2-7 TRBV7-2